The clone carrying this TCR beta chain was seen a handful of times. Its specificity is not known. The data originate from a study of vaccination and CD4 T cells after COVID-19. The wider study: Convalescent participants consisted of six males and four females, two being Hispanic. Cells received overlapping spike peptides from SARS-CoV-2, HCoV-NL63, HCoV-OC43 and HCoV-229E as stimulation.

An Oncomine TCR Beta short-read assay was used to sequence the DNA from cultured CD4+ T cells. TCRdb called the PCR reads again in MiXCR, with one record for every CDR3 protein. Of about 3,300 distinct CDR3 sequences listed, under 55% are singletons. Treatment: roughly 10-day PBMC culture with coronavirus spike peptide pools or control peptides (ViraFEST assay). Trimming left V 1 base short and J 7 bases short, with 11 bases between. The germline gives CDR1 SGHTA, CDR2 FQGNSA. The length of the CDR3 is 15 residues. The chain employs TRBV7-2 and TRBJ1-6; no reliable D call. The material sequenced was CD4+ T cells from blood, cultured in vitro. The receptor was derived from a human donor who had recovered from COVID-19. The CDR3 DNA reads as TGTGCCAGCAGCTTAGTGCCGCGGGAAAATTCACCCCTCCACTTT. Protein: CASSLVPRENSPLHF.